The clone carrying this T cell receptor beta chain showed up many times. The antigen remains unidentified. V shed 5 bases and J shed 3 bases, with 10 bases lying between them. Germline-derived CDR1 and CDR2 are MNHEY and SVGAGI. The CDR3 loop spans 13 amino acids. These data belong to a study of T cells after yellow fever vaccination. Study-level results: The presence of abundant clonotypes contaminating from the bulk population was possible in FACS-sorted repertoires. Most clones from primary vaccination resurfaced after the booster (about 95% CD4, 88% CD8). Few clonotypes appeared in both CD4 and CD8 compartments.

For TCR, cDNA came from 5'RACE template switching, which added a universal primer site and UMIs. TCRdb recomputed calls from the 5' RACE reads with MiXCR, one row per CDR3 protein. The table records some 300,000 distinct CDR3 sequences, around 3.6% of them present only once. This chain links TRBV6-5 with TRBJ1-1, with D unclear. Specimen: PBMCs, collected on the day of the yellow fever booster vaccination. This TCR came from a man between 18 and 29 years old who received the YFV17D yellow fever vaccine. Here the CDR3 DNA reads TGTGCCAGCAGTAACCGACGGGACACTGAAGCTTTCTTT. Amino acid sequence: CASSNRRDTEAFF.